This record concerns one T cell receptor beta chain sequence. The CDR3 extends over 19 amino acids. J was trimmed by 2 bases and V by 1 base; bases with no gene match: 14. Germline V lookup: CDR1 KGHSH, CDR2 LQKENI. This entry comes from a study of T cell responses to AZD1222 COVID-19 vaccine. The assay was immunoSEQ multiplex PCR, and TCRdb's table has in-frame clones only and misses some. The data show around 210,000 clones, roughly 94% seen once. The chain joins TRBV18 to TRBJ1-3; 7 bases line up with TRBD1. The sequence derives from an adult who received the MenACWY meningococcal vaccine as a control. The sequencing here drew on peripheral blood, taken 28 days after the second dose of the MenACWY control vaccine. CDR3 nucleotides: TGTGCCAGCTCACCACTAAGGATGAGTCAGGGGGACACTGGAAACACCATATATTTT. This codes for CASSPLRMSQGDTGNTIYF.